This T cell receptor beta chain was profiled in a study of shared clonotypes between healthy human individuals (dated by TCRdb to 2018 to 2021). As for the study more broadly: The cohort comprised a couple of women and three men aged 18 to 49 years. Blood TCR repertoires of about 5 healthy adults were deeply sequenced to estimate repertoire size and the extent of clonotype sharing between individuals. For each donor, three plates each were used for CD4 naive and CD4 memory, two plates were used for CD8 naive, and one plate was used for CD8 memory. Per donor, leukapheresis produced somewhere between about 0.94 and 9 billion PBMCs. Libraries were prepared and TCR repertoires were sequenced by different laboratories using diverse techniques, in order to increase sequencing depth and limit assay-specific biases. Summary of the overall study and its limitations: Higher generation probabilities were observed for clonotypes shared by all four sorted-subset donors than for non-shared clonotypes. Incomplete sequencing was indicated by rarefaction of sorted-subset datasets, despite the large sequencing depth. The small number of donors limited the genetic and exposure-history diversity represented. Larger estimated clonotype richness was generally found for naive subsets than for memory subsets. Sampling was restricted to blood, and TCR repertoires in tissue are likely to differ from TCR repertoires in blood. Pairwise subsampling led to the expectation that sequencing depth would affect the degree of clonotype sharing among donors. Across several donors, 5% to 6% of naive CD4, roughly 3.5% of naive CD8, roughly 2.2% of memory CD4, and roughly 0.41% of memory CD8 clonotypes were shared.

Per the germline V gene, SGHTA is the CDR1 and FQGNSA is the CDR2. Deletion took 5 bases off V and 1 base off J, with a span of 12 bases between the germline ends. Including the terminal cysteine and phenylalanine, the CDR3 comprises 15 residues. The entry retains the CDR3 DNA only, 45 bases that are in frame from base 1. Healthy HIV-negative adults with no recently reported acute infections or vaccinations were included as donors. Only Caucasian adults living in Nashville, Tennessee, USA were represented among the donors. CD4+ T cells were enriched by magnetic negative selection; naive cells were then positively selected on CD45RA, and the negative fraction formed the memory subset. Blood was collected by leukapheresis, and PBMCs were isolated by Ficoll-Histopaque density gradient centrifugation and then cryopreserved in liquid nitrogen vapor phase. Analytical flow cytometry was used to check the purity and quantity of each magnetically sorted T cell population. Genomic DNA was isolated from each sorted fraction and quantified by UV absorbance on a Nanodrop 2000c.

Using the deep immunoSEQ assay, multiplex PCR amplified TCR CDR3 regions from genomic DNA. Genomic DNA extracted from each cell subset was distributed evenly over all wells of several immunoSEQ 96-well plates, and each plate served as one replicate. For sorted subsets, roughly 200 ng genomic DNA, equal to some 28,000 T cell genomes, was loaded into each replicate PCR. Purified libraries were measured with a Qubit 3.0 fluorometer, size-checked on a Bioanalyzer 2100, and measured again with the KAPA Library Quantification kit. Each immunoSEQ 96-well plate was sequenced on its own single-read 150-cycle Illumina NextSeq 550 flow cell. In the authors' own workflow: Because the immunoSEQ output included only junctional sequences and no quality scores, the filtering could not be the same as the filtering used for full-length reads. To assign V/J genes and CDR3, sequences were annotated against IMGT germline references using PyIR, a Python wrapper for IgBLAST v1.9. Any read was removed if the V/J assignment was weak (E-value above 1e-6), the CDR3 was missing, or the read contained stop codons, out-of-frame junctions, or ambiguous translated residues. A V3J clonotype was defined by an identical inferred V gene, J gene, and CDR3 amino acid sequence. Percentage overlap between repertoires was computed as shared unique clonotypes divided by the size of the smaller repertoire. Repertoire richness was assessed with RTK rarefaction, the Chao1 estimator, and Recon v2.1 estimates of unobserved clonotypes. OLGA was used to compute generation probabilities for all TCRbeta clonotypes that the gDNA method yielded from a few donors. TCRdb provides this immuneACCESS table in a form limited to in-frame rearrangements. Some clones are lacking; in checked studies, under half of them reflect an unresolved V gene, and why the rest are absent is not known. The V and J calls and the clone size are those of that table, but D and trimming were determined from the DNA. Across this sample there are 650,000 to 750,000 clones, with around 72% seen only once. In total, the top ten clones hold approximately 1.8% of the sample.

In the case of this clone: Its binding antigen is unknown. No base-level quality is on record; no much larger clone is a single base apart. The same CDR3 arises from other DNA sequences in this sample as well.

Sequencing was performed on memory CD4+ T cells sorted from blood. The cell subset or site label of this sample denotes: CD45RA-negative fraction. The sequence derives from a woman in her 30s in good health. Rearrangement joined TRBV7-2 to TRBJ1-5; the best D guess is TRBD1, with 5 bases matching. CDR3 loop: CASSTDSLSNQPQHF. The DNA reads as follows: TGTGCCAGCAGCACCGACAGCCTCAGCAATCAGCCCCAGCATTTT.